This TCR beta chain was obtained from a study of blood T cell repertoires in COVID-19. This CDR3 region has 12 residues. The V gene's germline CDR1 is MNHNY and CDR2 SVGAGI (reference sequence). V lost 2 bases to trimming and J lost 4 bases, with 6 bases between them. Repertoires were generated with immunoSEQ multiplex PCR, while TCRdb's copy carries only in-frame clones and drops some. The table records about 220,000 clones, about 85% of them present only once. Sample: peripheral blood. This chain joins TRBV6-6 and TRBJ2-7; D is unclear. This TCR came from a woman between 55 and 75 years old who had recovered from COVID-19. Written as DNA, the CDR3 is TGTGCCAGCAGTTACATCGGGTACGAGCAGTACTTC. Translating it yields CASSYIGYEQYF.